Listed below are T cell receptor beta chains from one sample, sequenced in a study of shared clonotypes between healthy human individuals. Profiling relied on immunoSEQ multiplex PCR, and the TCRdb table lists in-frame clones only, not all of them. The profile shows 740,000 or so clones, roughly 72% of them singletons. Sample: memory CD4+ T cells sorted from blood. The receptor set was obtained from a woman between 25 and 40 years old in good health. Each CDR3 is given with its conserved first and last residue. The order of the fields is J gene, V gene, D gene, clone size, CDR3 protein, CDR3 DNA. The D gene is left open where the match is weak. Size values are once, few and many counts, or a class for expanded clones, and some rows have none.

TRBJ2-1,TRBV28,TRBD2,NA,CASRREGVSNEQFF,TGTGCCAGCAGACGGGAGGGCGTCTCCAATGAGCAGTTCTTC
TRBJ2-2,TRBV6-5,TRBD2,NA,CASSTSGNTGELFF,TGTGCCAGCAGTACTAGCGGGAACACCGGGGAGCTGTTTTTT
TRBJ2-7,TRBV6-1,NA,few,CASSGGDRAYEQYF,TGTGCCAGCAGTGGGGGGGACAGAGCCTACGAGCAGTACTTC
TRBJ2-1,TRBV27,NA,NA,CASSFLGLYNEQFF,TGTGCCAGCAGTTTCCTGGGACTCTACAATGAGCAGTTCTTC
TRBJ2-7,TRBV15,TRBD1,few,CATSRNPGTGGEQYF,TGTGCCACCAGCAGAAATCCCGGGACAGGGGGAGAGCAGTACTTC
TRBJ2-7,TRBV28,TRBD2,once,CASSFSGTSGINEQYF,TGTGCCAGCAGTTTTTCCGGGACTAGCGGGATCAACGAGCAGTACTTC
TRBJ2-7,TRBV5-1,NA,NA,CASSLVWSRTGAYEQYF,TGCGCCAGCAGCTTGGTTTGGTCCCGGACGGGAGCCTACGAGCAGTACTTC
TRBJ2-1,TRBV29-1,TRBD2,NA,CSVTGGGSYNEQFF,TGCAGCGTTACCGGCGGGGGCTCCTACAATGAGCAGTTCTTC
TRBJ1-4,TRBV9,NA,few,CASSVDGAPREKLFF,TGTGCCAGCAGCGTAGATGGGGCGCCTAGGGAAAAACTGTTTTTT
TRBJ2-4,TRBV5-6,TRBD1,NA,CASSFSWDSGSKNIQYF,TGTGCCAGCAGTTTTAGCTGGGACAGTGGGTCCAAAAACATTCAGTACTTC
TRBJ2-5,TRBV7-9,NA,NA,CASNRDFQETQYF,TGTGCCAGCAACCGGGACTTCCAAGAGACCCAGTACTTC
TRBJ2-3,TRBV7-3,NA,NA,CASSYSVTDTQYF,TGTGCCAGCAGCTATAGTGTCACAGATACGCAGTATTTT
TRBJ2-3,TRBV27,NA,NA,CASSLNSWGDTQYF,TGTGCCAGCAGTTTAAACTCTTGGGGAGATACGCAGTATTTT
TRBJ2-1,TRBV6-6,NA,NA,CASSRLDEQFF,TGTGCCAGCAGCCGACTTGATGAGCAGTTCTTC